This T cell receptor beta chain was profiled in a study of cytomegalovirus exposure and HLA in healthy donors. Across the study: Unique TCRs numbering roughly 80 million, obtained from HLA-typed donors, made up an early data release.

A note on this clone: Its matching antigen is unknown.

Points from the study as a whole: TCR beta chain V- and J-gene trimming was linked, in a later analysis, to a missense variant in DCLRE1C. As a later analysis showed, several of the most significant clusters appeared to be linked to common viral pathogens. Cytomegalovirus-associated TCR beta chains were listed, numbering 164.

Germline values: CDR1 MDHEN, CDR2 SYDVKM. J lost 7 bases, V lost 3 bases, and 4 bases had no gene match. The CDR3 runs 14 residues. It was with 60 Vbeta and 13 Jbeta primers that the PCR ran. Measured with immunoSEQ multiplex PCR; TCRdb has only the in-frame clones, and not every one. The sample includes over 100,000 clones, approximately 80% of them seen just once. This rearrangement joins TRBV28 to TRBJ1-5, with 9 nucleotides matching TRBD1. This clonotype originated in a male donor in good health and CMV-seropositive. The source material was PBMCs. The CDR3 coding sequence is TGTGCCAGCAGTTTGTGGGGACAGGGACAGCCCCAGCATTTT. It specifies CASSLWGQGQPQHF.